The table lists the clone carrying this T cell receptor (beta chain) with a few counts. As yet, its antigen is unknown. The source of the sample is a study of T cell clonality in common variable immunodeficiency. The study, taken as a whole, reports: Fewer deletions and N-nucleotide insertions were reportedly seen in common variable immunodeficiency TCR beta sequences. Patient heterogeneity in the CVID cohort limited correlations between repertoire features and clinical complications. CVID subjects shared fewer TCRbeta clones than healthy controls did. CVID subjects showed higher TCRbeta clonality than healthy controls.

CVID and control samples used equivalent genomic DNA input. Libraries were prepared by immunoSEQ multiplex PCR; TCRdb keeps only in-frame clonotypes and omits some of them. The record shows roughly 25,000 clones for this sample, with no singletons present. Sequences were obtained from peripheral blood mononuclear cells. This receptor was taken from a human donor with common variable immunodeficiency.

The CDR3: CASSLDGGNGYTF. The CDR3 DNA, read in part, is TGTGCCAGCAGCTTGGATGGGGGGAATGGC. The chain employs TRBV11-2 and TRBJ1-2; tentatively, D is TRBD1 (5 bases). The DNA ends 3 residues before the CDR3 does, and the rest of the CDR3 is filled in from the germline J gene. CDR1 and CDR2 from the germline V gene are SGHAT and FQNNGV. With 3 bases removed from V and 6 bases from J, the gap between germline ends came to 11 bases. The CDR3 sequence is 13 residues long.